The source of this TCR beta chain is a study of T-cell memory formation after mild COVID-19. MiXCR, run by TCRdb on the 5' RACE reads, gives a single entry per CDR3 protein. The data hold 250,000 or so distinct CDR3 sequences, with around 17% observed a single time. This clonotype appeared many times. The sequenced material came from PBMCs or a T cell subset sorted from them (not recorded which). The sequence came from a man younger than 35 who had mild COVID-19 (a few samples of this study predate the infection). Cell type and time point are not known.

For the CDR3, the DNA is TGCGCCAGCAGCGGGGGGACAGTCGACGGCGGCTACACCTTC. It yields the protein CASSGGTVDGGYTF. The chain joins TRBV5-1 to TRBJ1-2, with 7 bases fitting TRBD1. CDR1 is SGHRS, CDR2 YFSETQ, per germline. The length of the CDR3 is 14 residues. V gave up 4 bases and J gave up 8 bases; unmatched junction bases: 11.